This T cell receptor beta chain was found in a study of T cells expressing NK-cell markers. Study background: According to the study, TCR beta repertoires originated from sorted CD3+CD56+NKG2C+, CD3+CD56+NKG2C- and CD3+CD56-NKG2C+ T cells. The sequencing cohort of eight donors included seven HCMV-seropositive individuals and one seronegative individual. Study observations and caveats: Similarly, these clonotypes led the CD3+CD56-NKG2C+ fraction as well in a few donors. Whether expanded NKG2C+ T cell clones recognized HCMV stayed uncertain.

A word on this clonotype: Its specificity is unknown.

Following a re-call of the 5' RACE reads, TCRdb has one entry per CDR3 protein and lacks DNA. Here the sample table reports roughly 420,000 distinct CDR3 sequences. Material: blood T cells: a sorted CD56 or NKG2C T cell subset, CD4+ or CD8+ T cells, or bulk PBMC T cells (not recorded which). The sequence came from a woman between 18 and 70 years old in good health.

The CDR3 spells CASSPGGRWDGNTEAFF. V and J are TRBV12-3 or TRBV12-4 and TRBJ1-1. This CDR3 region has 17 residues.